This T cell receptor beta chain was captured in a study of shared clonotypes between healthy human individuals. Study-wide context: CD8 memory received one plate per donor, CD8 naive two, CD4 memory three and CD4 naive three.

Terminally differentiated effector memory CD45RA+ cells were left out of the naive CD8 fraction, which was CD45RO-negative and positively selected for CCR7. Generated by immunoSEQ multiplex PCR, the TCRdb table keeps only in-frame clones and is missing some. The table includes about 2.2 million clones, over 85% detected once. Trimming stripped 2 bases from V and 4 bases from J, with 6 bases between. The CDR3 is 13 amino acids. Germline loops: CDR1 MNHEY, CDR2 SVGAGI. This sequence was found in a man between 18 and 29 years old in good health. Some clones in this sample may be carry-over from other donors' samples. V gene TRBV6-5 combines with J gene TRBJ2-1; possible D gene TRBD1, 5 bases. The sequencing sample was made of naive CD8+ T cells from PBMCs. The CDR3 DNA reads TGTGCCAGCAGTTACCCAGGGTACAATGAGCAGTTCTTC. Translating it yields CASSYPGYNEQFF.